This entry describes one TCR beta chain. Clones were sequenced by immunoSEQ multiplex PCR, and TCRdb holds only the in-frame ones, with some missing. This table holds under 250,000 clones, 85% to 90% found once. This CDR3 comprises 13 residues. Germline V gene data show CDR1 as WNHNN and CDR2 as SYGVQD (reference sequence). Trimming removed 2 bases at V and 2 bases at J, with 6 bases between. This record comes from a study of blood T cell repertoires in COVID-19. The V gene is TRBV10-1, the J gene TRBJ2-5; D remains unclear. This clonotype was obtained from a man aged 50-60 years with COVID-19, enrolled during active disease. Source material: peripheral blood. The CDR3: CASSEQLQETQYF. CDR3 sequence (DNA): TGCGCCAGCAGTGAGCAGTTACAAGAGACCCAGTACTTC.